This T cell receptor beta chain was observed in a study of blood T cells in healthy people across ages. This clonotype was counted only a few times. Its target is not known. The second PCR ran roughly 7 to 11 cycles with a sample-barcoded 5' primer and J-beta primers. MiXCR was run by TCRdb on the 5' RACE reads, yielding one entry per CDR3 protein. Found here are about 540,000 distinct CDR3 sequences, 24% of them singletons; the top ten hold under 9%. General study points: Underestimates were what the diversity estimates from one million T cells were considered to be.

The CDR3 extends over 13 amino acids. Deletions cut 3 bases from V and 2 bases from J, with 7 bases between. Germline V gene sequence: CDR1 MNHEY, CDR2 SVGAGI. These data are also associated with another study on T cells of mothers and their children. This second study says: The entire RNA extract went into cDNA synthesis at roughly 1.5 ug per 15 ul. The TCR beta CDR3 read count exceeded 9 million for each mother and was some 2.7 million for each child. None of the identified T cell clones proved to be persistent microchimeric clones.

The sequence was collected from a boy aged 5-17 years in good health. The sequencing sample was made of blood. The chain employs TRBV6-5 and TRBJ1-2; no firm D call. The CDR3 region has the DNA TGTGCCAGCAGTTATAATGGGAACTATGGCTACACCTTC. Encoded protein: CASSYNGNYGYTF.